This T cell receptor beta chain was identified during a study of T cell repertoires in cytomegalovirus infection. MiXCR, run by TCRdb on the reads, gives a single entry per CDR3 protein. Of about 600,000 distinct CDR3 sequences listed, about 24% are singletons. This clonotype has only a few counts. V lost 1 base and J lost 0, with 11 bases in between. CDR3 length: 16 residues. Germline V gives CDR1 SGHKS, CDR2 YYEKEE (reference sequence). This clonotype was obtained from a human donor in good health (CMV status not recorded). Some clones in this sample may be carry-over from other donors' samples. The V gene is TRBV5-5, the J gene TRBJ1-5; D perhaps matches TRBD1 (5 bases). The specimen sequenced was CD8+ T cells from PBMCs. The CDR3 DNA follows: TGTGCCAGCAGCTTGACTGGGACCCGTAGCAATCAGCCCCAGCATTTT. Encoded protein: CASSLTGTRSNQPQHF.